This passage covers 27 T cell receptor beta chains from one sample sequenced in a study of T cell repertoires in cytomegalovirus infection. The antigens these receptors bind are not known. One entry per CDR3 protein, called by TCRdb with MiXCR from the reads. Of 150,000 to 200,000 distinct CDR3 sequences in the sample, about a fifth are singletons; the top ten hold about 25%. The source material was CD8+ T cells from cultured PBMCs, sampled from culture after CMV antigen stimulation. These receptors all stem from a human donor in good health (CMV status not recorded). Some clones in this sample may be carry-over from other donors' samples.

The chain uses TRBV12-3 or TRBV12-4 and TRBJ1-1; 8 bases agree with TRBD1. With V trimmed by 4 bases and J by 1 base, 11 bases remained unmatched. CDR3 length: 17 amino acids. CDR3 protein: CASSWDRRAVGNTEAFF. The CDR3 DNA reads as TGTGCCAGCAGTTGGGACAGGAGGGCAGTTGGGAACACTGAAGCTTTCTTT.

In this sample, this clonotype turned up a few times. The gene calls are TRBV7-8 and TRBJ1-2; perhaps TRBD1 as D (6 bases). The V and J ends lost 1 base and 1 base respectively, with 10 bases between them. Germline loops: CDR1 SGHVS, CDR2 FQNEAQ. The CDR3 consists of 15 residues. Here the CDR3 DNA reads TGTGCCAGCAGCTTAGGGGCCAGGGGTAACTATGGCTACACCTTC. This encodes CASSLGARGNYGYTF.

V gene TRBV7-6 combines with J gene TRBJ2-1, with TRBD1 matching over 9 bases. V lost 5 bases to trimming and J lost 7 bases; unmatched junction nucleotides: 9. Germline lookup yields CDR1 SGHVS and CDR2 FNYEAQ. This CDR3 is 15 amino acids long. The chain's CDR3 is CASSTGQGLENEQFF. CDR3 DNA sequence: TGTGCCAGCAGCACCGGACAGGGGTTGGAGAATGAGCAGTTCTTC.

This clonotype was observed a few times. The rearrangement uses TRBV6-6 and TRBJ2-7; tentative D call: TRBD2 (6 bases). V was trimmed by 10 bases and J by 0 bases, leaving 13 bases between them. CDR3 length: 13 residues. Germline V gene data show CDR1 as MNHNY and CDR2 as SVGAGI (reference sequence). The CDR3 nucleotides are TGTGCCACCTGGGGGGTTCCCTCCTACGAGCAGTACTTC. It specifies CATWGVPSYEQYF.

In this sample, this clonotype turned up a few times. V is TRBV6-5 and J is TRBJ1-1; TRBD1 might be the D (6 bases). The CDR3 runs to 13 residues. Trimming cost V 2 bases and J 7 bases, with 11 bases left between them. Germline CDR1 reads MNHEY; CDR2 reads SVGAGI. Here the CDR3 reads CASSYDRLNEAFF. CDR3 DNA: TGTGCCAGCAGTTACGACAGGCTCAATGAAGCTTTCTTT.

The chain couples TRBV19 to TRBJ1-5; maybe TRBD1 (5 bases). Trimming pared 6 bases from V and 3 bases from J, leaving 9 bases between. CDR3 length equals 13 residues. Germline CDR1 reads LNHDA; CDR2 reads SQIVND (reference sequence). The CDR3 region is CASRGRDNQPQHF. The CDR3, as DNA: TGTGCCAGTAGGGGACGGGACAATCAGCCCCAGCATTTT.

This sequence joins TRBV12-3 or TRBV12-4 and TRBJ2-2, with D maybe TRBD2 (6 bases). Between the trimmed V and J ends, which lost 3 bases and 7 bases, there was a span of 15 bases. The CDR3 is 15 amino acids. CDR3 nucleotides: TGTGCCAGCAGTTTCTCGCGGGGCCAGGGCGGGGAGCTGTTTTTT. Its protein is CASSFSRGQGGELFF.

J is TRBJ2-7 and V is TRBV29-1; either TRBD1 or TRBD2 may supply D (5 bases each). This CDR3 is 12 amino acids long. Germline V CDR1 and CDR2: SQVTM, ANQGSEA. V was pared by 6 bases and J by 5 bases, with 14 bases between. The CDR3 loop is CSVTWGFHEQYF. CDR3 nucleotide sequence: TGCAGCGTGACCTGGGGGTTCCACGAGCAGTACTTC.

This clonotype was counted at least ten times. This chain connects TRBV7-6 to TRBJ1-5; D is uncertain. The V end was cut by 5 bases, the J end by 7 bases, with 12 bases between. CDR3 length equals 13 residues. The germline V gene encodes CDR1 SGHVS and CDR2 FNYEAQ. CDR3 in amino acids: CASSPGRGQPQHF. The CDR3 DNA sequence: TGTGCCAGCAGCCCCGGCAGAGGCCAGCCCCAGCATTTT.

The chain links TRBV7-9 to TRBJ1-1; D is undetermined. The CDR3 extends over 14 amino acids. Germline CDR1 is SEHNR and CDR2 is FQNEAQ (reference sequence). Trimming stripped 5 bases from V and 10 bases from J, with 20 bases between. In DNA form, the CDR3 reads TGTGCCAGCAGCCCACCTCCACCGGATGGGAGAGCTTTCTTT. This sequence encodes CASSPPPPDGRAFF. The entire variable domain, with the rest obtained from reference TRBV7-9 and TRBJ1-1, is as follows: DTGVSQNPRHKITKRGQNVTFRCDPISEHNRLYWYRQTLGQGPEFLTYFQNEAQLEKSRLLSDRFSAERPKGSFSTLEIQRTEQGDSAMYLCASSPPPPDGRAFFGQGTRLTVV.

This clonotype was detected only a few times. The chain combines TRBV12-5 with TRBJ2-1; no clear D gene. In germline, CDR1 is LGHNT, CDR2 FRNRAP. With 3 bases removed from V and 9 bases from J, the gap between germline ends came to 9 bases. The length of the CDR3 is 12 residues. CDR3 protein: CASGFPGREQFF. CDR3 DNA: TGTGCTAGTGGTTTTCCCGGGCGTGAGCAGTTCTTC.

This clonotype was detected only a few times. V usage is TRBV7-9 and J usage is TRBJ2-2; 7 nucleotides agree with TRBD1. The CDR3 contains 17 residues. CDR1 SEHNR and CDR2 FQNEAQ come from the germline V gene (reference sequence). V shed 5 bases, J shed 0 bases, and the junction held 9 bases outside the gene matches. This chain's CDR3 is CASSGRTGPANTGELFF. CDR3 sequence (DNA): TGTGCCAGCAGCGGAAGGACAGGCCCGGCGAACACCGGGGAGCTGTTTTTT.

This chain links TRBV7-9 with TRBJ1-3; a weak D match, TRBD1 (6 bases). Between the trimmed V and J ends, which lost 4 bases and 8 bases, there was a span of 15 bases. This CDR3 has 14 residues. Per the germline V gene, CDR1 is SEHNR and CDR2 is FQNEAQ (reference sequence). The CDR3 sequence: CASSSTTGSYTIYF. In DNA form, the CDR3 reads TGTGCCAGCAGCTCAACTACAGGGTCGTACACCATATATTTT.

This clonotype has more than one count but fewer than ten. This sequence joins TRBV6-1 and TRBJ1-5, with 7 nucleotides matching TRBD1. The CDR3 loop spans 12 amino acids. Germline V gives CDR1 MNHNS, CDR2 SASEGT. The V segment lost 7 bases and the J segment 7 bases; nucleotides outside the gene matches: 4. This CDR3 reads CASKTGNQPQHF. The DNA of the CDR3 is TGTGCCAGCAAGACAGGGAACCAGCCCCAGCATTTT.

The chain uses TRBV7-2 and TRBJ2-2; 10 nucleotides agree with TRBD1. This CDR3 has 16 amino acids. The J segment lost 4 bases and the V segment lost 2 bases, leaving 4 bases of the junction unmatched. In germline, CDR1 is SGHTA, CDR2 FQGNSA. The CDR3 protein is CASSLTGTGVTGELFF. DNA of the CDR3: TGTGCCAGCAGCTTAACCGGGACAGGGGTCACCGGGGAGCTGTTTTTT.

The chain recombines TRBV12-3 or TRBV12-4 with TRBJ1-2; 8 nucleotides line up with TRBD1. Germline trimming cut 3 bases from V and 6 bases from J; bases unmatched to any gene: 3. There are 13 residues in the CDR3. This chain's CDR3 is CASSLVQGDGYTF. CDR3 bases: TGTGCCAGCAGTTTGGTACAGGGGGATGGCTACACCTTC.

This clonotype was seen only a few times. The V gene is TRBV7-9, the J gene TRBJ1-5; D is perhaps TRBD1 (6 bases). The ends were cut back, 2 bases at V and 5 bases at J, with 16 bases in the middle. This CDR3 has 16 residues. CDR1 is SEHNR and CDR2 is FQNEAQ in the germline V gene (reference sequence). As DNA, the CDR3 is TGTGCCAGCAGCTTAAACGGCGGGGGGCAGGATCAGCCCCAGCATTTT. It specifies CASSLNGGGQDQPQHF.

This clonotype was picked up a small number of times. The chain joins TRBV4-1 to TRBJ1-2; TRBD1 is a possible D gene (6 bases). Germline assignment: CDR1 MGHRA and CDR2 YSYEKL. The V and J ends lost 3 bases and 6 bases respectively, with 14 bases between them. CDR3 length: 14 amino acids. The CDR3 sequence: CASSQVTGLDGYTF. The CDR3 DNA is TGCGCCAGCAGCCAGGTAACAGGGTTGGATGGCTACACCTTC.

The table lists this clonotype with a count of one. The chain recombines TRBV7-6 with TRBJ2-2; TRBD1 agrees at 10 bases. CDR3 length equals 15 residues. V shed 1 base and J 7 bases; nucleotides not matched to a gene: 3. Germline loops: CDR1 SGHVS, CDR2 FNYEAQ. The DNA of the CDR3 is TGTGCCAGCAGCTTAGGACAGGGGGCAGGCGGGGAGCTGTTTTTT. Protein sequence: CASSLGQGAGGELFF.

V and J are TRBV12-3 or TRBV12-4 and TRBJ2-7; no reliable D call. This CDR3 comprises 14 residues. Trimming removed 5 bases from V and 6 bases from J, with 17 bases in between. The CDR3 nucleotides read TGTGCCAGCAGTCCCCGACTTGTACCCCCCGAGCAGTACTTC. This encodes CASSPRLVPPEQYF.

This clonotype appeared a few times. CDR3 nucleotides: TGTGCCAGCAGCCCCCGGTTGAGGGTGAGCACAGATACGCAGTATTTT. This encodes CASSPRLRVSTDTQYF. The rearrangement joins TRBV7-9 to TRBJ2-3; D is perhaps TRBD2 (5 bases). In germline, CDR1 is SEHNR, CDR2 FQNEAQ (reference sequence). The V end lost 5 bases, the J end lost 0 bases, and 15 bases lay between the germline ends. The CDR3 has 16 amino acids.

This clonotype was picked up a small number of times. The V call is TRBV7-8, the J call TRBJ1-1; the match to TRBD1 covers 7 bases. The CDR3 covers 12 residues. The trim removed 5 bases at V and 8 bases at J, leaving 5 bases unmatched. Germline V gene sequence: CDR1 SGHVS, CDR2 FQNEAQ. As DNA, the CDR3 is TGTGCCAGCAGCGCCAGGGGGAGGGAAGCTTTCTTT. Its translation: CASSARGREAFF.

This chain uses TRBV7-2 with TRBJ1-4; 8 bases align to TRBD1. Trimming took 5 bases from V and 4 from J; bases not matched to a gene: 9. This CDR3 is 16 amino acids long. The germline CDR1 and CDR2 sequences are SGHTA and FQGNSA. The CDR3 reads CASSRFRDRLNEKLFF. CDR3 DNA: TGTGCCAGCAGCCGTTTCCGGGACAGGCTTAATGAAAAACTGTTTTTT.

This chain links TRBV27 with TRBJ2-7; 8 nucleotides agree with TRBD2. Germline loops: CDR1 MNHEY, CDR2 SMNVEV (reference sequence). The CDR3 length is 14 residues. V shed 3 bases, J shed 6 bases, and the junction held 7 bases outside the gene matches. The CDR3 loop is CASSLRTSLSEQYF. As DNA, the CDR3 is TGTGCCAGCAGTTTGCGGACTAGCCTGAGCGAGCAGTACTTC.

This clonotype was counted a few times. The chain uses TRBV7-9 and TRBJ1-3, with 7 bases aligning to TRBD1. Germline V CDR1 and CDR2: SEHNR, FQNEAQ (reference sequence). J was trimmed by 2 bases and V by 4 bases; bases with no gene match: 5. The CDR3 length is 15 residues. CDR3 amino acids: CASSSPGTAGNTIYF. CDR3 nucleotide sequence: TGTGCCAGCAGCTCCCCCGGGACAGCTGGAAACACCATATATTTT.

The chain uses TRBV7-3 and TRBJ2-1; TRBD2 matches 9 bases. The CDR3 length is 16 residues. The trim removed 2 bases at V and 10 bases at J, leaving 12 bases unmatched. Germline loops: CDR1 SGHTA, CDR2 FQGTGA. The CDR3 spells CASSLAGAGGSMEQFF. The CDR3 DNA reads as TGTGCCAGCAGCTTAGCAGGGGCGGGGGGGAGTATGGAGCAGTTCTTC.

Concerning this clonotype: No conserved phenylalanine or tryptophan ends this CDR3, so it is likely a read error. This chain uses TRBV4-2 with TRBJ2-3; 12 bases map to TRBD2. CDR1 and CDR2 from the germline V gene are LGHNA and YNFKEQ. The CDR3 spans 19 residues. V dropped 4 bases and J dropped 2; count of bases not matched to a gene: 13. The CDR3 DNA is TGTGCCAGCAGCCCATTTTTGTTGGGACTAGCGGGCGACACAGATACGCAGTATTTA. Encoded protein: CASSPFLLGLAGDTDTQYL.